These 26 T cell receptor beta chains were sequenced from one sample in a study of blood T cell repertoires in COVID-19. Profiling relied on immunoSEQ multiplex PCR, and the TCRdb table lists in-frame clones only, not all of them. The data show roughly 130,000 clones, 80% seen once. The sequencing sample was made of peripheral blood. Receptors originate from a man aged 70 or older with acute or convalescent COVID-19.

V gene TRBV28 combines with J gene TRBJ1-1, with D uncertain. V shed 8 bases and J shed 1 base, with 11 bases lying between them. Looked up from germline, CDR1 is MDHEN and CDR2 is SYDVKM. CDR3 length: 13 residues. The CDR3 DNA reads as TGTGCCAGCGGCGGCGTGGGGAACACTGAAGCTTTCTTT. Its protein product is CASGGVGNTEAFF.

The rearrangement joins TRBV19 to TRBJ1-4; D might be TRBD1 (6 bases). Per the germline V gene, CDR1 is LNHDA and CDR2 is SQIVND (reference sequence). This CDR3 has 13 amino acids. V was cut by 9 bases and J by 4 bases, with 12 bases left in between. This CDR3 is CASRDTDNEKLFF. CDR3 bases: TGTGCCAGCAGGGACACAGATAATGAAAAACTGTTTTTT.

The rearrangement joins TRBV28 to TRBJ2-3; 10 bases fit TRBD2. Germline V gene lookup returns CDR1 MDHEN and CDR2 SYDVKM. J gave up 8 bases and V 3 bases, and 8 bases lay outside the gene matches. This CDR3 is built from 15 residues. CDR3 region: CASSFSASGGGTQYF. In nucleotides, the CDR3 is TGTGCCAGCAGTTTTTCGGCTAGCGGGGGTGGTACGCAGTATTTT.

The chain employs TRBV10-1 and TRBJ2-5; TRBD1 aligns across 10 bases. Unmatched junction bases numbered 2, after V lost 6 bases and J lost 4 bases. Germline V gene sequence: CDR1 WNHNN, CDR2 SYGVQD (reference sequence). This CDR3 comprises 13 residues. CDR3 in DNA: TGCGCCAGCAGCCGGGACAGGGGAGAGACCCAGTACTTC. Protein product: CASSRDRGETQYF.

The gene calls are TRBV7-8 and TRBJ1-2, with 7 bases aligning to TRBD1. Germline V gene sequence: CDR1 SGHVS, CDR2 FQNEAQ. This CDR3 is built from 16 residues. The V segment lost 1 base and the J segment 5 bases; nucleotides outside the gene matches: 10. CDR3 residues: CASSLGGQGVNYGYTF. In DNA form, the CDR3 reads TGTGCCAGCAGCTTAGGGGGCCAGGGGGTAAATTATGGCTACACCTTC.

CDR3 region: CASSAAGVQETQYF. CDR3 bases: TGTGCCAGCAGCGCTGCGGGTGTCCAAGAGACCCAGTACTTC. The rearrangement joins TRBV7-2 to TRBJ2-5; a possible D gene is TRBD2 (5 bases). Trimming removed 5 bases from V and 1 base from J, with 11 bases in between. This CDR3 is built from 14 residues. The germline gives CDR1 SGHTA, CDR2 FQGNSA.

CDR3: CASSLSGTGVVQPQHF. In DNA form, the CDR3 reads TGTGCCAGCAGTTTATCCGGGACAGGGGTTGTTCAGCCCCAGCATTTT. The chain combines TRBV28 with TRBJ1-5; TRBD1 matches 10 bases. Germline values: CDR1 MDHEN, CDR2 SYDVKM. This CDR3 is built from 16 residues. With 1 base clipped from V and 6 bases from J, the junction kept 6 bases outside the gene matches.

This chain uses TRBV3-1 (or the pseudogene TRBV3-2) with TRBJ2-7, with 10 bases lining up with TRBD2. Trimming took 4 bases from V and 3 from J; bases not matched to a gene: 9. The CDR3 sequence is 16 residues long. Germline V CDR1 and CDR2: LGHDT, YNNKEL (reference sequence). The CDR3 nucleotides are TGTGCCAGCAGCCCCTCTCTAGCGGGGGCCTTCTACGAGCAGTACTTC. Residues: CASSPSLAGAFYEQYF.

This chain uses TRBV9 with TRBJ1-2, with D possibly matching TRBD1 (6 bases). Per the germline V gene, CDR1 is SGDLS and CDR2 is YYNGEE. The CDR3 covers 16 residues. Trimming took 3 bases from V and 0 from J, leaving 15 bases between them. CDR3 coding DNA: TGTGCCAGCAGCGCCCCCAGGGACAAATCTAACTATGGCTACACCTTC. It encodes CASSAPRDKSNYGYTF.

This clone was counted a single time. The chain couples TRBV30 to TRBJ2-1; 11 bases are shared with TRBD2. The CDR3 totals 15 residues. With V trimmed by 0 bases and J by 10 bases, 8 bases remained unmatched. Germline lookup yields CDR1 GTSNPN and CDR2 SVGIG (reference sequence). The CDR3: CAWSVVAGGAREQFF. CDR3 sequence (DNA): TGTGCCTGGAGTGTGGTAGCGGGGGGGGCTAGGGAGCAGTTCTTC.

The rearrangement links TRBV5-6 to TRBJ2-7; D remains ambiguous. This CDR3 contains 12 residues. Germline assignment: CDR1 SGHDT and CDR2 YYEEEE. Trimming shortened V by 1 base and J by 7 bases, and 9 bases separated the two germline ends. The CDR3 bases are TGTGCCAGCAGCTTGCGTTATCGGGAGCAGTACTTC. Its protein product is CASSLRYREQYF.

The V gene is TRBV10-1, the J gene TRBJ2-1; 13 bases match TRBD2. The CDR3 consists of 16 residues. Germline-derived CDR1 and CDR2 are WNHNN and SYGVQD (reference sequence). V was clipped by 6 bases and J by 7 bases; unmatched bases: 9. CDR3 amino acids: CASSPVLAGGRNEQFF. CDR3 nucleotide sequence: TGCGCCAGCAGCCCCGTACTAGCGGGGGGGCGGAATGAGCAGTTCTTC.

The CDR3 nucleotides are TGCGCCAGCAGTGGTAACCGGGACAGGGAAGAATCACCCCTCCACTTT. Protein sequence: CASSGNRDREESPLHF. The chain is built from TRBV10-2 and TRBJ1-6; 9 bases fit TRBD1. The CDR3 is 16 residues long. V trimming: 4 bases; J trimming: 10 bases; junction bases outside the gene matches: 11. In germline, CDR1 is WSHSY, CDR2 SAAADI.

The V gene is TRBV6-5, the J gene TRBJ1-2; D is perhaps TRBD1 (5 bases). This CDR3 region has 11 residues. V was shortened by 4 bases and J by 5 bases, with 5 bases between the two germline ends. Germline loops: CDR1 MNHEY, CDR2 SVGAGI. The CDR3 coding sequence is TGTGCCAGCAGTTCAGGGTATGGCTACACCTTC. This codes for CASSSGYGYTF.

About this clone itself: This sample includes further DNA sequences coding for the same CDR3. The chain employs TRBV18 and TRBJ1-1, with D unclear. In germline, CDR1 is KGHSH, CDR2 LQKENI. Between the trimmed V and J ends, which lost 6 bases and 1 base, there was a span of 9 bases. The CDR3 contains 13 residues. CDR3 loop: CASSPPGNTEAFF. The CDR3 DNA reads TGTGCCAGCTCCCCCCCCGGGAACACTGAAGCTTTCTTT.

The chain links TRBV24-1 to TRBJ1-4; the D is unclear. The V gene's germline CDR1 is KGHDR and CDR2 SFDVKD. This CDR3 spans 14 amino acids. Trimming shortened V by 6 bases and J by 8 bases, and 15 bases separated the two germline ends. CDR3 DNA sequence: TGTGCCACCAGTACCGCGGGTGCAGGCGAAAAACTGTTTTTT. Translated: CATSTAGAGEKLFF.

CDR3 residues: CASSTGQVNTEAFF. CDR3 DNA sequence: TGTGCCAGCAGCACCGGACAGGTGAACACTGAAGCTTTCTTT. The chain has TRBV7-9 and TRBJ1-1; 7 bases are shared with TRBD1. Germline CDR1 is SEHNR and CDR2 is FQNEAQ (reference sequence). The CDR3 runs 14 residues. The ends lost 5 bases at V and 0 bases at J; junction bases unmatched: 3.

This chain uses TRBV10-2 with TRBJ1-3; D might be TRBD1 (6 bases). This CDR3 comprises 13 residues. The germline gives CDR1 WSHSY, CDR2 SAAADI. Between the trimmed V and J ends, which lost 6 bases and 2 bases, there was a span of 8 bases. Here the CDR3 DNA reads TGCGCCAGCAGGGCAGGGGCTGGAAACACCATATATTTT. Its protein product is CASRAGAGNTIYF.

The V gene is TRBV6-1, the J gene TRBJ2-1; D possibly corresponds to TRBD1 (5 bases). Looked up from germline, CDR1 is MNHNS and CDR2 is SASEGT. The V and J ends lost 2 bases and 6 bases respectively, with 11 bases between them. There are 14 residues in the CDR3. CDR3 in DNA: TGTGCCAGCAGTGAACCCAGGGTTGGCAATGAGCAGTTCTTC. Its translation is CASSEPRVGNEQFF.

Many counts were recorded for this clone. This chain links TRBV7-8 with TRBJ1-6; the match to TRBD1 covers 7 bases. V lost 1 base, J lost 8 bases, and 2 bases stayed unmatched. The CDR3 extends over 14 amino acids. The germline CDR1 and CDR2 sequences are SGHVS and FQNEAQ. The CDR3 protein is CASSLGQGDSPLHF. Here the CDR3 DNA reads TGTGCCAGCAGCTTAGGCCAGGGGGATTCACCCCTCCACTTT.

This clone occurred a few times. The chain uses TRBV5-4 and TRBJ2-3, with 16 bases aligning to TRBD2. The J segment lost 1 base and the V segment lost 0 bases, leaving 8 bases of the junction unmatched. There are 20 residues in the CDR3. Germline V gives CDR1 SGHNT, CDR2 YYREEE (reference sequence). This CDR3 reads CASSLGAGTSGGAGTDTQYF. The DNA of the CDR3 is TGTGCCAGCAGCTTGGGTGCCGGGACTAGCGGGGGGGCGGGCACAGATACGCAGTATTTT.

This clone was seen more than once but under ten times. CDR3 region: CASSLTGSYEQYF. The CDR3 DNA is TGTGCCAGCAGCTTGACTGGTTCCTACGAGCAGTACTTC. The chain carries TRBV5-6 and TRBJ2-7; the D is unclear. The V end was cut by 1 base, the J end by 1 base, with 6 bases between. This CDR3 spans 13 amino acids. Looked up from germline, CDR1 is SGHDT and CDR2 is YYEEEE.

The chain recombines TRBV7-2 with TRBJ1-2; 10 nucleotides agree with TRBD1. The CDR3 totals 15 residues. Germline V CDR1 and CDR2: SGHTA, FQGNSA. Trimming removed 5 bases from V and 2 bases from J; junction bases left unmatched: 5. The CDR3 nucleotides read TGTGCCAGCAGCACCCGACAGGGGGCAAACTATGGCTACACCTTC. It codes for CASSTRQGANYGYTF.

The chain recombines TRBV29-1 with TRBJ2-1; the match to TRBD2 covers 10 bases. Looked up from germline, CDR1 is SQVTM and CDR2 is ANQGSEA. The CDR3 has 16 residues. Trimming removed 5 bases from V and 5 bases from J; junction bases left unmatched: 12. CDR3 coding DNA: TGCAGCGTTCAAGTGCTCCCCGGACTAGCGGACAATGAGCAGTTCTTC. Protein sequence: CSVQVLPGLADNEQFF.

This rearrangement joins TRBV3-1 (or the pseudogene TRBV3-2) to TRBJ1-3; D may be TRBD1 (6 bases). CDR1 and CDR2 (germline): LGHDT, YNNKEL (reference sequence). The CDR3 has 15 residues. V shed 1 base and J shed 4 bases, with 11 bases lying between them. The CDR3 sequence: CASSQGQVIGNTIYF. The DNA of the CDR3 is TGTGCCAGCAGCCAAGGACAGGTTATCGGAAACACCATATATTTT.

This clone appeared a few times. V and J are TRBV7-9 and TRBJ1-5; D remains ambiguous. V dropped 3 bases and J dropped 8 bases, with 8 bases sitting between them. CDR3 length: 12 amino acids. Germline lookup yields CDR1 SEHNR and CDR2 FQNEAQ (reference sequence). CDR3 protein: CASSLVGEPQHF. The CDR3 region has the DNA TGTGCCAGCAGCTTGGTCGGGGAGCCCCAGCATTTT.